The 4 T cell receptor beta chains reported below all come from one sample, sequenced in a study of glioma-infiltrating T cells after dendritic cell vaccination (dated by TCRdb to between 2015 and 2016). Libraries were constructed by the immunoSEQ multiplex PCR assay. TCRdb holds this immuneACCESS table with in-frame rearrangements only. Some clones are missing; in checked studies, unresolved V genes explain under half, and the rest has no known cause. Counted in this sample were roughly 100,000 clones; approximately 80% of them appeared once. Jointly, the top ten make up about 12% of the sample. The sample here was blood, taken before dendritic cell vaccination. Receptors originate from a human donor with glioblastoma.

The CDR3 sequence: CASSLRLPVTYEQYF. The DNA for the CDR3 is TGCGCCAGCAGCTTGAGACTACCGGTGACGTACGAGCAGTACTTC. The chain couples TRBV5-1 to TRBJ2-7; maybe TRBD2 (5 bases). Germline-derived CDR1 and CDR2 are SGHRS and YFSETQ. This CDR3 region has 15 residues. V was trimmed by 1 base and J by 4 bases, leaving 15 bases between them.

This sequence joins TRBV27 and TRBJ2-1; weak D call: TRBD1 (6 bases). Germline CDR1 MNHEY, CDR2 SMNVEV (reference sequence). The CDR3 has 14 amino acids. Trimming shortened V by 7 bases and J by 0 bases, and 10 bases separated the two germline ends. CDR3 nucleotide sequence: TGTGCCAGCACCCGGACAGCCTCCTACAATGAGCAGTTCTTC. It codes for CASTRTASYNEQFF.

The chain joins TRBV6-1 to TRBJ2-3; D is undetermined. V shed 2 bases and J shed 2 bases, with 5 bases lying between them. The V gene's germline CDR1 is MNHNS and CDR2 SASEGT. The CDR3 consists of 13 residues. The CDR3 loop is CASSESSTDTQYF. In nucleotides, the CDR3 is TGTGCCAGCAGTGAATCGTCCACAGATACGCAGTATTTT.

The V and J genes are TRBV5-6 and TRBJ1-2; TRBD1 agrees at 10 bases. Per the germline V gene, CDR1 is SGHDT and CDR2 is YYEEEE. The CDR3 runs 17 residues. Trimming at V came to 3 bases and at J to 6 bases, leaving 14 bases not matched to a gene. The CDR3 sequence: CASSSIRSDRGSHGYTF. The CDR3 bases are TGTGCCAGCAGCTCTATTCGCTCGGACAGGGGGTCACATGGCTACACCTTC.